A selection of T cell receptor beta chains follows, all from one sample in a study of T cell repertoires in cytomegalovirus infection. Using its own MiXCR run on the reads, TCRdb lists one record per CDR3 protein. The data contain roughly 570,000 distinct CDR3 sequences, around two fifths of them seen just once; the ten biggest clones take up 48%. The antigens for these receptors are not known. The input for sequencing was cultured PBMCs, taken from culture after CMV antigen stimulation. These receptors were obtained from a human donor in good health (CMV status not recorded). Some clones in this sample may be carry-over from other donors' samples. The CDR3 runs from the conserved cysteine through the conserved F or W. Each record gives: J gene, D gene, V gene, clone size, CDR3 protein, CDR3 DNA. A D gene is named only where the DNA matches it firmly. Rows give clone size only sometimes, using once, few, many, or a class for an expanded clone.

TRBJ1-1,.,TRBV7-6,.,CASSGAQGSRGTEAFF,TGTGCCAGCAGCGGGGCCCAAGGGTCACGGGGCACTGAAGCTTTCTTT
TRBJ2-1,.,TRBV2,.,CASDDPTRDNEQFF,TGTGCCAGCGATGACCCGACTAGGGACAATGAGCAGTTCTTC
TRBJ2-2,TRBD1,TRBV7-2,few,CASSQTTGGTGELFF,TGTGCCAGCAGCCAGACCACAGGGGGCACCGGGGAGCTGTTTTTT
TRBJ2-7,.,TRBV12-3/TRBV12-4,many,CASSLEAGNEQYF,TGTGCCAGCAGTTTAGAGGCAGGGAACGAGCAGTACTTC
TRBJ2-2,TRBD2,TRBV7-2,.,CASSLGTSGWAGELFF,TGTGCCAGCAGCTTAGGGACTAGCGGTTGGGCCGGGGAGCTGTTTTTT
TRBJ2-1,TRBD2,TRBV7-6,few,CASSSRTSGGNYNEQFF,TGTGCCAGCAGCTCAAGGACTAGCGGGGGGAACTACAATGAGCAGTTCTTC
TRBJ2-3,.,TRBV20-1,once,CSARVGPSTDTQYF,TGCAGTGCTAGGGTGGGACCTAGCACAGATACGCAGTATTTT
TRBJ2-1,.,TRBV12-3/TRBV12-4,.,CASQRDSLRNEQFF,TGTGCCAGTCAAAGGGATTCCTTGAGAAATGAGCAGTTCTTC
TRBJ1-1,.,TRBV7-2,.,CASSLEWEAEAFF,TGTGCCAGCAGCTTAGAATGGGAGGCTGAAGCTTTCTTT
TRBJ2-2,.,TRBV7-2,few,CASSLVWGFYTGELFF,TGTGCCAGCAGCTTAGTTTGGGGTTTTTACACCGGGGAGCTGTTTTTT
TRBJ1-5,.,TRBV6-5,.,CASCAYSNQPQHF,TGTGCCAGCTGTGCTTATAGCAATCAGCCCCAGCATTTT
TRBJ2-3,.,TRBV6-1,.,CASSVTEASTDTQYF,TGTGCCAGCAGTGTGACAGAGGCTAGCACAGATACGCAGTATTTT
TRBJ2-1,TRBD2,TRBV10-3,few,CAISSGGVVSYNEQFF,TGTGCCATCAGTAGCGGGGGGGTTGTATCCTACAATGAGCAGTTCTTC
TRBJ2-7,.,TRBV5-1,.,CASSTRTGNYEQYF,TGCGCCAGCAGCACTAGGACGGGGAACTACGAGCAGTACTTC
TRBJ1-6,TRBD1,TRBV12-3/TRBV12-4,.,CASSRQGDSPLHF,TGTGCCAGCAGTCGACAGGGTGACTCACCCCTCCACTTT
TRBJ1-5,.,TRBV7-8,.,CASSFQGDQPQHF,TGTGCCAGCAGCTTCCAGGGAGATCAGCCCCAGCATTTT
TRBJ2-7,.,TRBV7-2,many,CASSLALGYEQYF,TGTGCCAGCAGCTTAGCGCTGGGCTACGAGCAGTACTTC